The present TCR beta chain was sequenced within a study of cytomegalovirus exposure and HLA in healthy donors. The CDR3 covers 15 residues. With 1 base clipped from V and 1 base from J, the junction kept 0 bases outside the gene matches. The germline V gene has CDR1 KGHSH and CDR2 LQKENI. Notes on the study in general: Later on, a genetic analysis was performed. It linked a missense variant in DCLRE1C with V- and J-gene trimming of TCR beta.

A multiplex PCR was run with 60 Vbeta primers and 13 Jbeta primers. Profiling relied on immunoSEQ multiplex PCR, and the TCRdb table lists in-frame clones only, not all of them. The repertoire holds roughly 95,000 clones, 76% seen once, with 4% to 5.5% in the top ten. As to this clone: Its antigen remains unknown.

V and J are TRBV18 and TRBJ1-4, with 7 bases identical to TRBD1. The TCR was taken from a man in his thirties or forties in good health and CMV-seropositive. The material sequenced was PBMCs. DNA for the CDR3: TGTGCCAGCTCACCACGGGACAGAACTAATGAAAAACTGTTTTTT. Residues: CASSPRDRTNEKLFF.